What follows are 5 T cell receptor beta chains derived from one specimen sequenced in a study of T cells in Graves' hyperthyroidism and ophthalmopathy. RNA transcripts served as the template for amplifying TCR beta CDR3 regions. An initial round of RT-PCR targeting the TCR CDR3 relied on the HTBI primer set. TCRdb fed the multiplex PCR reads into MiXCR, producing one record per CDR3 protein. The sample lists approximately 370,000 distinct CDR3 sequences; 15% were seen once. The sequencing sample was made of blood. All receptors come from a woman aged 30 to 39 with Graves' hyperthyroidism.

The CDR3 nucleotides read TGTGCCACCAGTGACCCCGAAGCGGGGCCATACGAGCAGTACTTC. This sequence encodes CATSDPEAGPYEQYF. The chain combines TRBV24-1 with TRBJ2-7; 7 nucleotides match TRBD2. CDR3 length equals 15 residues. Germline V gene lookup returns CDR1 KGHDR and CDR2 SFDVKD. The J segment lost 4 bases and the V segment lost 4 bases, leaving 9 bases of the junction unmatched.

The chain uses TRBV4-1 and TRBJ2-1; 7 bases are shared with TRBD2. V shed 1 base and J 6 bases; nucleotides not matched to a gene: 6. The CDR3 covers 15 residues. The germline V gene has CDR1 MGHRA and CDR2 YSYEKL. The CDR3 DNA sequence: TGCGCCAGCAGCCAAGTTGGCCTAGCGGTCAATGAGCAGTTCTTC. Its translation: CASSQVGLAVNEQFF.

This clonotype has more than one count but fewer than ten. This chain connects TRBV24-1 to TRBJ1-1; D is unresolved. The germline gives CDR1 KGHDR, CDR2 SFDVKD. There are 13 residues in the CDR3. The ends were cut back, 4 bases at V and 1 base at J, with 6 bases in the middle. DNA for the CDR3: TGTGCCACCAGTGAGGCAGGGAACACTGAAGCTTTCTTT. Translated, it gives CATSEAGNTEAFF.

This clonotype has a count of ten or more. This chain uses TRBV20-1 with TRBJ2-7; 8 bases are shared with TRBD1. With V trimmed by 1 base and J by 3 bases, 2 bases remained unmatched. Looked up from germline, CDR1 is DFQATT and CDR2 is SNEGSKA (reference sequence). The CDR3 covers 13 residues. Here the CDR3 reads CSARGTGLYEQYF. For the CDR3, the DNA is TGCAGTGCTAGAGGGACAGGGCTCTACGAGCAGTACTTC.

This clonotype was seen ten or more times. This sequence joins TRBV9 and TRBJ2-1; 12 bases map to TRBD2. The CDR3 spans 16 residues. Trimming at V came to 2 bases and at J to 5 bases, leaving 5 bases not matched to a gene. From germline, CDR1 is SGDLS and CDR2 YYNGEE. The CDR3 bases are TGTGCCAGCAGCGTGCCTAGCGGGAGGGTGGACAATGAGCAGTTCTTC. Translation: CASSVPSGRVDNEQFF.